The entry below gives a single TCR beta chain sequence along with its context. TCRdb ran MiXCR on the PCR reads and lists one entry per CDR3 protein. The table has approximately 11,000 distinct CDR3 sequences, around 48% seen once. Germline V CDR1 and CDR2: MNHEY, SMNVEV (reference sequence). CDR3 length: 16 amino acids. This entry is derived from a study of CD4 and CD8 cells across lung adenocarcinoma regions. The chain is built from TRBV27 and TRBJ2-3; D possibly uses TRBD1 or TRBD2 (5 bases each). Near its end, the DNA agrees better with TRBJ2-7, so the J call may be wrong. Sequencing used CD8+ T cells from the margin of a lung tumor. The source is a female donor with lung adenocarcinoma. The CD4 and CD8 labels of this study may be unreliable. CDR3 residues: CASSFHQTASKNTQYF. In DNA form, the CDR3 reads TGTGCCAGCAGTTTCCACCAGACAGCTAGCAAAAACACGCAGTACTTC.